Included here is one T cell receptor (beta chain) sequence, with context. Method: immunoSEQ multiplex PCR; TCRdb's copy keeps in-frame clones and lacks some. Among a few hundred thousand clones listed, nearly 97% were seen once. This sample is drawn from a study of shared clonotypes between healthy human individuals. Germline CDR1 is MDHEN and CDR2 is SYDVKM. The CDR3 sequence is 14 residues long. CD45RO negativity and positive selection for CCR7 defined naive CD8 cells, a population that excluded terminally differentiated effector memory CD45RA+ cells. The receptor was isolated from a woman younger than 45 in good health. Material for sequencing was naive CD8+ T cells sorted from blood. The chain employs TRBV28 and TRBJ2-5, with no clear D. The end of the DNA aligns better with TRBJ2-7, so the J call may be wrong. CDR3 sequence: CASSSFRSSYEQYF. The CDR3 DNA reads TGTGCCAGCAGCTCTTTCCGGAGCTCCTACGAGCAGTACTTC.